This is a list of T cell receptor beta chains from one sample in a study of STAT3 mutations in large granular lymphocyte leukemia. TCRdb's table, derived via immunoSEQ multiplex PCR, lists solely in-frame clones and lacks some. Among several thousand clones listed, roughly 89% were seen once. Sequencing was done on a sample of peripheral blood mononuclear cells. The receptors shown here come from a middle-aged man with T-cell large granular lymphocyte leukemia. Some clones in this sample may be carry-over from other donors' samples. Each CDR3 is given with its conserved first and last residue. The order of the fields is J gene, D gene, V gene, clone size, CDR3 DNA, CDR3 protein. A D gene is named only where the DNA matches it firmly. Clone size, where shown, is once, few, many, or a class for clones that have expanded.

>TRBJ1-1|NA|TRBV7-9|NA
TGTGCCAGCAGCTTAGTTGCACCGAACACTGAAGCTTTCTTT
CASSLVAPNTEAFF
>TRBJ2-1|TRBD2|TRBV4-1|NA
TGCGCCAGCAGCCAAGCGAGACTAGCGGGGGGGGAGCAGTTCTTC
CASSQARLAGGEQFF
>TRBJ2-3|NA|TRBV14|NA
TGTGCCAGCAGCGACGGGATCTTGGATACGCAGTATTTT
CASSDGILDTQYF
>TRBJ2-7|NA|TRBV5-1|NA
TGCGCCAGCAGCCCAGGGGCCCGACAGCACTACGAGCAGTACTTC
CASSPGARQHYEQYF
>TRBJ2-7|NA|TRBV5-1|NA
TGCGCCAGCAGCTTGGGAGGGGCGGCAGAGCAGTACTTC
CASSLGGAAEQYF
>TRBJ1-1|TRBD1|TRBV2|NA
TGTGCCAGCAGGGACAGGGAGGGCACTGAAGCTTTCTTT
CASRDREGTEAFF
>TRBJ2-3|TRBD1|TRBV27|NA
TGTGCCAGCAGTTTTTACCCCCCGACAGGGGGCCGGCGGGGTAGCACAGATACGCAGTATTTT
CASSFYPPTGGRRGSTDTQYF
>TRBJ1-5|TRBD1|TRBV7-8|NA
TGTGCCAGCAGTTCCGGACAGGGAGGATACAATCAGCCCCAGCATTTT
CASSSGQGGYNQPQHF
>TRBJ2-7|NA|TRBV10-2|NA
TGCGCCAGCAGCGGCTCCTACGAGCAGTACTTC
CASSGSYEQYF
>TRBJ2-3|TRBD1|TRBV12-5|NA
TGTGCTAGTGGTGAAGGACAGGTCACAGATACGCAGTATTTT
CASGEGQVTDTQYF
>TRBJ1-1|NA|TRBV18|NA
TGTGCCAGCTCAAAAGAGAGGGACACTGAAGCTTTCTTT
CASSKERDTEAFF
>TRBJ1-5|NA|TRBV10-3|NA
TGTGCCATCAGTGAGTCGACCAATCAGCCCCAGCATTTT
CAISESTNQPQHF
>TRBJ2-1|TRBD1|TRBV5-4|NA
TGTGCCAGCAGCTTGGGCAGGGGGCACGAATATGAGCAGTTCTTC
CASSLGRGHEYEQFF
>TRBJ2-7|TRBD1|TRBV4-2|NA
TGTGCCAGCAGCCCCGCGGGACAGGGGAGCGAGCAGTACTTC
CASSPAGQGSEQYF
>TRBJ2-3|NA|TRBV5-4|NA
TGTGCCAGCAGCTTGGGGCAAGGGAGCACAGATACGCAGTATTTT
CASSLGQGSTDTQYF
>TRBJ2-5|TRBD1|TRBV7-9|NA
TGTGCCAGCAGCTCCGTGGGGACAGGGGAAGAGACCCAGTACTTC
CASSSVGTGEETQYF
>TRBJ1-6|NA|TRBV10-2|NA
TGCGCCAGCAGTGAGAGTCCCTGGACAGTGGGACCCTATAATTCACCCCTCCACTTT
CASSESPWTVGPYNSPLHF
>TRBJ2-6|NA|TRBV13|NA
TGTGCCAGCAGCCCCGGGGGAAGGGCCTGGGCCAACGTCCTGACTTTC
CASSPGGRAWANVLTF
>TRBJ2-2|NA|TRBV25-1|NA
TGTGCCAGCAGTGCCTCTTACACCGGGGAGCTGTTTTTT
CASSASYTGELFF
>TRBJ2-3|TRBD1|TRBV7-9|NA
TGTGCCAGCAGTCGGGGGACAGGTCCCGTACATACGCAGTATTTT
CASSRGTGPVHTQYF
>TRBJ2-2|NA|TRBV7-9|once
TGTGCCAGCAGCCACCGGAACACCGGGGAGCTGTTTTTT
CASSHRNTGELFF
>TRBJ2-5|NA|TRBV7-3|NA
TGTGCCAGCAGCTTATCCACTCAAGAGACCCAGTACTTC
CASSLSTQETQYF
>TRBJ2-7|NA|TRBV6-5|NA
TGTGCCAGCAGTTACAATCCCACGGTCTACGAGCAGTACTTC
CASSYNPTVYEQYF
>TRBJ1-5|NA|TRBV4-1|NA
TGCGCCAGCAGCCAAGATCGCGGGGATTGGCAGCCCCAGCATTTT
CASSQDRGDWQPQHF
>TRBJ1-5|NA|TRBV10-3|NA
TGTGCCATCAGTTACGGGGGGGATCAGCCCCAGCATTTT
CAISYGGDQPQHF
>TRBJ2-7|NA|TRBV7-9|few
TGTGCCAGCAGCTCCCCCCGACATGGACAGAATAACTACGAGCAGTACTTC
CASSSPRHGQNNYEQYF
>TRBJ2-7|TRBD1|TRBV19|NA
TGTGCCAGTAGCCGGACCCTTCAGGGGGCTCTGGAGCAGTACTTC
CASSRTLQGALEQYF
>TRBJ1-2|NA|TRBV5-4|NA
TGTGCCAGCAGCATCCAGGGAGGGCCTTTGGGCTACACCTTC
CASSIQGGPLGYTF
>TRBJ2-3|NA|TRBV9|NA
TGTGCCAGCAGCGTAGACCTCCCTAGCACAGATACGCAGTATTTT
CASSVDLPSTDTQYF
>TRBJ2-3|NA|TRBV7-9|NA
TGTGCCAGCAGTCCGAGAGGCGGCCGCACAGATACGCAGTATTTT
CASSPRGGRTDTQYF
>TRBJ2-6|NA|TRBV6-5|NA
TGTGCCAGCAGTCCCTCGTCTGTTGGGGCCAACGTCCTGACTTTC
CASSPSSVGANVLTF
>TRBJ1-5|TRBD1|TRBV28|medium-sized
TGTGCCAGCAGACCTACCGGGACAGGGGGCAATCAGCCCCAGCATTTT
CASRPTGTGGNQPQHF
>TRBJ1-5|TRBD1|TRBV28|NA
TGTGCCAGCAGCCCGACCCCTTGGACAGGGGCCTCTAATCAGCCCCAGCATTTT
CASSPTPWTGASNQPQHF
>TRBJ2-2|NA|TRBV5-1|NA
TGCGCCAGCAGCGAGGGGAACACCGGGGAGCTGTTTTTT
CASSEGNTGELFF
>TRBJ1-2|TRBD1|TRBV4-1|NA
TGCGCCAGCAGCCAACCACAGGGGGCGCATGGCTACACCTTC
CASSQPQGAHGYTF
>TRBJ2-1|NA|TRBV27|NA
TGTGCCAGCAAACAACAGGGACGAGGGGGTTACAATGAGCAGTTCTTC
CASKQQGRGGYNEQFF
>TRBJ1-5|TRBD1|TRBV5-1|NA
TGCGCCAGCAGCTTGGCCGGACAGGGGAATCAGCCCCAGCATTTT
CASSLAGQGNQPQHF
>TRBJ1-2|NA|TRBV9|NA
TGTGCCAGCAGCGTAGACCCACTCCTAGGAGTCTACACCTTC
CASSVDPLLGVYTF
>TRBJ1-2|NA|TRBV2|NA
TGTGCCAGTAACCGGGACCGACGCTATGGCTACACCTTC
CASNRDRRYGYTF
>TRBJ1-1|NA|TRBV29-1|NA
TGCAGCGTCGGGAACACTGAAGCTTTCTTT
CSVGNTEAFF
>TRBJ2-1|TRBD2|TRBV7-9|NA
TGTGCCAGCAGCCCCCGGGAGGGGGGAACCTACAATGAGCAGTTCTTC
CASSPREGGTYNEQFF
>TRBJ1-1|NA|TRBV18|NA
TGTGCCAGCTATTCGGGGTGGGACACTGAAGCTTTCTTT
CASYSGWDTEAFF
>TRBJ2-3|TRBD2|TRBV30|NA
TGTGCCTGGAGCCCGGGACTAGCGGGGGGCACAGATACGCAGTATTTT
CAWSPGLAGGTDTQYF
>TRBJ2-3|NA|TRBV6-4|NA
TGTGCCAGCAGTGACGGGGGGGCCACAGATACGCAGTATTTT
CASSDGGATDTQYF
>TRBJ2-4|NA|TRBV13|NA
TGTGCCAGCAGCTTAGGTGAGGGCAACCCCACCCCGGCGAACATTCAGTACTTC
CASSLGEGNPTPANIQYF
>TRBJ2-7|TRBD2|TRBV4-1|NA
TGCGCCAGCAGCCTGCATGGACTAGCGGGGGCCTACGAGCAGTACTTC
CASSLHGLAGAYEQYF
>TRBJ1-5|NA|TRBV27|NA
TGTGCCAGCAGTCTGGAACAGCACAATCAGCCCCAGCATTTT
CASSLEQHNQPQHF
>TRBJ2-3|NA|TRBV2|NA
TGTGCCACAGCGGAGGGGGTCTCAGATACGCAGTATTTT
CATAEGVSDTQYF
>TRBJ1-3|NA|TRBV29-1|NA
TGCAGCGTTGAAGAAACCAGCTCTGGAAACACCATATATTTT
CSVEETSSGNTIYF
>TRBJ1-2|NA|TRBV11-2|once
TGTGCCAGCAGCTTAGAGGGCAGCCCTACAGGAGGCTACACCTTC
CASSLEGSPTGGYTF
>TRBJ2-5|TRBD2|TRBV2|NA
TGTGCCAGCAGAGTACTAGCGGGAGTGGAGACCCAGTACTTC
CASRVLAGVETQYF
>TRBJ2-1|TRBD2|TRBV11-2|NA
TGTGCCAGCACCCCGGGTAGCGGGGGTTACAATGAGCAGTTCTTC
CASTPGSGGYNEQFF